The next 9 T cell receptor beta chains were all read from a single sample in a study of tumor-infiltrating lymphocytes in primary liver carcinoma. It was unsorted whole blood that yielded blood RNA, and germline DNA was also extracted. Production of TCR beta cDNA used around 0.45 ug total RNA together with a constant-region primer. Generation of the TCR beta libraries relied on three nested multiplex PCR rounds using slightly modified ARM-PCR. In the first two PCR rounds, TRBV1-TRBV30 forward primers were paired with a C-beta reverse primer, and each round lasted roughly 9 cycles. TCRdb used MiXCR to reprocess the multiplex PCR reads, holding one entry per CDR3 protein. This sample has fewer than 350,000 distinct CDR3 sequences, with less than 75% found just once. The source material was peripheral blood. Every receptor here comes from a man aged 35 to 55 with primary liver carcinoma and hepatitis B virus infection.

Notes on this clonotype: Because the CDR3 is missing its conserved closing phenylalanine or tryptophan, this is likely a read error. This chain links TRBV11-2 with TRBJ2-1; D is unresolved. The CDR3 spans 14 residues. Germline-derived CDR1 and CDR2 are SGHAT and FQNNGV. This chain's CDR3 is CASSFGLQRNEQFS. The CDR3 DNA follows: TGTGCAAGCAGCTTCGGTCTCCAGCGCAATGAGCAGTTCTCC.

This clonotype turned up a few times. The V call is TRBV11-2, the J call TRBJ1-4, with D uncertain. CDR3 length: 13 residues. Germline CDR1 SGHAT, CDR2 FQNNGV. The ends were cut back, 5 bases at V and 5 bases at J, with 9 bases in the middle. CDR3 in amino acids: CASSSQLNEKLFF. CDR3 bases: TGTGCCAGCAGCAGCCAGCTGAATGAAAAACTGTTTTTT.

The chain uses TRBV28 and TRBJ2-6; 7 nucleotides agree with TRBD1. The CDR3 contains 15 residues. The germline CDR1 and CDR2 sequences are MDHEN and SYDVKM. The junction had 2 bases not matched to a gene; V was cut back by 6 bases and J by 0 bases. The CDR3 here is CASRTGSSGANVLTF. CDR3 coding DNA: TGTGCCAGCAGGACAGGGAGCTCTGGGGCCAACGTCCTGACTTTC.

This sequence joins TRBV21-1 and TRBJ2-3. TRBV21-1 is annotated as a pseudogene. The CDR3 consists of 16 residues. CDR3 DNA sequence: TGTGCCAGCAGCAAATTAAGGCCTGCGTTGACGGATACGCAGTATTTT. Translated, it gives CASSKLRPALTDTQYF.

On this clonotype: Compared with germline, one end of the junction differs, possibly owing to a read error. This sequence joins TRBV6-2 or TRBV6-3 and TRBJ2-1, with D perhaps matching TRBD1 (5 bases). This CDR3 is built from 15 residues. Germline CDR1 reads MNHEY; CDR2 reads SVGEGT. The CDR3 nucleotides are TGTGCCAGCAGACCAGAGTTGGGGCACTACAATGAACAGTTCTTC. It specifies CASRPELGHYNEQFF.

Comment on this clonotype: A much larger clonotype is one base distant, so this may be a read error. The chain combines TRBV6-6 with TRBJ2-1; 10 nucleotides align to TRBD2. CDR1 is MNHNY, CDR2 SVGAGI, per germline (reference sequence). CDR3 length equals 15 residues. J gave up 8 bases and V 5 bases, and 9 bases lay outside the gene matches. The CDR3 is CASSVLLAGKDEQFF. The DNA of the CDR3 is TGTGCCAGCAGTGTACTACTAGCGGGAAAGGATGAGCAGTTCTTC.

The table lists this clonotype with many counts. The chain joins TRBV5-6 to TRBJ2-7; D uncertain. CDR1 SGHDT and CDR2 YYEEEE come from the germline V gene. This CDR3 has 14 amino acids. Deletions cut 0 bases from V and 1 base from J, with 8 bases between. Here the CDR3 reads CASSLGAGSYEQYF. The CDR3 DNA reads TGTGCCAGCAGCTTGGGAGCAGGTTCCTACGAGCAGTACTTC.

V and J are TRBV6-2 or TRBV6-3 and TRBJ2-2; tentative D call: TRBD1 (6 bases). The CDR3 loop spans 17 amino acids. Per germline, CDR1 MNHEY and CDR2 SVGEGT. V was cut by 4 bases and J by 0 bases, with 15 bases left in between. The CDR3 reads CASSSDSSAANTGELFF. The CDR3 bases are TGTGCCAGCAGTTCGGACAGCTCGGCTGCGAACACCGGGGAGCTGTTTTTT.

V and J are TRBV28 and TRBJ2-3; 9 nucleotides agree with TRBD2. Trimming removed 10 bases from V and 6 bases from J; junction bases left unmatched: 11. The V gene's germline CDR1 is MDHEN and CDR2 SYDVKM. The CDR3 extends over 14 amino acids. The CDR3 sequence: CAIGAGGIHDTQYF. CDR3 in DNA: TGTGCCATCGGAGCGGGAGGCATTCATGATACGCAGTATTTT.